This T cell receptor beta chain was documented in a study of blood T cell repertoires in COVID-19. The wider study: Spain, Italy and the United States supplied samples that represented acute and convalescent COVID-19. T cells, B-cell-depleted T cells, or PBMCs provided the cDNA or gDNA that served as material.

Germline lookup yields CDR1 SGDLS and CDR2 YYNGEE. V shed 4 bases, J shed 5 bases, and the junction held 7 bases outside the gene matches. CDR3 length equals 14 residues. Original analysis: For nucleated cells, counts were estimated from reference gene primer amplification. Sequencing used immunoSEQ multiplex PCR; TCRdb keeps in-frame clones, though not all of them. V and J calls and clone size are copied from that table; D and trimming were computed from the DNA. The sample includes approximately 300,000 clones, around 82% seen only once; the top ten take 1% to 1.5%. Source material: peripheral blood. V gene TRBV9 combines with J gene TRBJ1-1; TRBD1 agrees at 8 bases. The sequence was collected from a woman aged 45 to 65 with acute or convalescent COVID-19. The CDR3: CASSPTGGKTEAFF. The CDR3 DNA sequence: TGTGCCAGCAGCCCCACAGGGGGAAAAACTGAAGCTTTCTTT.